A selection of T cell receptor beta chains follows, all from one sample in a study of blood T cell repertoires in COVID-19. Assay used: immunoSEQ multiplex PCR; TCRdb lists only in-frame clones, some missing. The repertoire holds just over 350,000 clones, approximately 84% seen once, with approximately 3.1% in the top ten. The specimen sequenced was PBMCs or T cells enriched from blood (not recorded which). Every receptor here comes from a woman aged 25 to 39 who had recovered from COVID-19. The CDR3 runs from the conserved cysteine through the conserved F or W. A D gene is named only where the DNA matches it firmly. For some rows the clone size is stated as once, few or many, or as a class when expanded; others skip it.

clone_size j_call v_call d_call cdr3_nt cdr3_aa
. TRBJ2-1 TRBV28 . TGTGCCAGCAGCCTACCTTGGACAGAGAACAATGAGCAGTTCTTC CASSLPWTENNEQFF
. TRBJ2-5 TRBV10-3 . TGTGCCATCAGTGTCGGAGTGTCGGAGACCCAGTACTTC CAISVGVSETQYF
. TRBJ2-7 TRBV27 TRBD2 TGTGCCAGCAGTTTTCTAGGACTAGCGGGAATCACCTACGAGCAGTACTTC CASSFLGLAGITYEQYF
. TRBJ2-1 TRBV5-1 . TGCGCCAGCAGCTTGGTAGCGCGGGCGGATGAGCAGTTCTTC CASSLVARADEQFF
. TRBJ2-3 TRBV19 TRBD2 TGTGCCAGTAGTTCCCGTATCGGGGGGGCCGCAGATACGCAGTATTTT CASSSRIGGAADTQYF
. TRBJ1-6 TRBV3-1/TRBV3-2 TRBD1 TGTGCCAGCAGCCAAGACGGGCAGGGGGCTTCACCCCTCCACTTT CASSQDGQGASPLHF
. TRBJ2-1 TRBV18 TRBD2 TGTGCCAGCTCACCACGAGGGACTACCCACAATGAGCAGTTCTTC CASSPRGTTHNEQFF
. TRBJ2-7 TRBV27 . TGTGCCAGCAGTTTACAGGTGGGCAGCGAGCAGTACTTC CASSLQVGSEQYF
. TRBJ2-3 TRBV29-1 TRBD2 TGCAGCGCACGGGGGGGTAGCACAGATACGCAGTATTTT CSARGGSTDTQYF
. TRBJ2-7 TRBV20-1 TRBD1 TGCAGTGCTAGTCGACAGGGGCCTGGGCAGTACTTC CSASRQGPGQYF
. TRBJ2-2 TRBV5-1 TRBD2 TGCGCCAGCAGCCCCGGGACTAGCGGGAGGGGTGGGACCGGGGAGCTGTTTTTT CASSPGTSGRGGTGELFF
. TRBJ2-2 TRBV1 . TGCACCAGCACCACGGCGGCGGCGACCGGGGAGCTGTTTTTT CTSTTAAATGELFF
. TRBJ2-3 TRBV9 TRBD2 TGTGCCAGCAGCACCGCGGGACTAGAAACAGATACGCAGTATTTT CASSTAGLETDTQYF
once TRBJ1-1 TRBV7-9 TRBD1 TGTGCCAGCAGCTTGGGACAGGCGGACACTGAAGCTTTCTTT CASSLGQADTEAFF
. TRBJ1-1 TRBV3-1/TRBV3-2 . TGTGCCAGCAGCCGTACAGACGCCGGGAACACTGAAGCTTTCTTT CASSRTDAGNTEAFF
. TRBJ2-5 TRBV18 . TGTGCCAGCTCACCGGGCCTCCAAGAGACCCAGTACTTC CASSPGLQETQYF
. TRBJ2-1 TRBV6-5 TRBD2 TGTGCCAGCAGCCCACTAGCGGGGGGCTACAATGAGCAGTTCTTC CASSPLAGGYNEQFF
. TRBJ2-5 TRBV5-1 TRBD1 TGCGCCAGCAGCTTGGAAGGGGGCGTTGGGGAGACCCAGTACTTC CASSLEGGVGETQYF
. TRBJ1-3 TRBV28 . TGTGCCAGCAGTTTAGTTTCTGGGGCACCCCCGGCTGGAAACACCATATATTTT CASSLVSGAPPAGNTIYF
. TRBJ1-2 TRBV2 . TGTGCCAGCAGTGACGAGACAAACTATGGCTACACCTTC CASSDETNYGYTF